The rows below give T cell receptor beta chains drawn from one sample of a study of blood T cells in healthy people across ages. TCRdb called the 5' RACE reads again in MiXCR, with one record for every CDR3 protein. The sample holds just under 550,000 distinct CDR3 sequences, around 24% seen once. Separately, the same data were catalogued under a study of T cells of mothers and their children.

Sequenced: blood. Every receptor here comes from a boy aged 5 to 17 in good health. Both conserved end residues are part of each CDR3. D genes are given only for firm matches. A clone size is listed for some rows: how often the clone was seen (once, few, many), or a class if it is expanded.

TRBJ1-2 TRBD1 TRBV27 . TGTGCCAGCAGTTTAAGATTTCTCCCGGACAGGGGAGGCCACACCTTC CASSLRFLPDRGGHTF
TRBJ2-4 TRBD1 TRBV7-2 few TGTGCCAGCAGCTTAGTCCAGGGGGCTCAGTACTTC CASSLVQGAQYF
TRBJ1-1 . TRBV30 few TGTGCCTGGAGTGTACTGCACACTGAAGCTTTCTTT CAWSVLHTEAFF
TRBJ2-2 . TRBV12-3/TRBV12-4 few TGTGCCAGCATCCTTCGGGGGATCGACGGGGAGCTGTTTTTT CASILRGIDGELFF
TRBJ2-1 TRBD2 TRBV5-1 . TGCGCCAGCAGCTTGGAGGGCGGGGGTCCAGAATACAATGAGCAGTTCTTC CASSLEGGGPEYNEQFF
TRBJ1-5 . TRBV20-1 . TGCAGTGCTAGCCCCAGGGGTTCAGGCAATCAGCCCCAGCATTTT CSASPRGSGNQPQHF
TRBJ2-6 . TRBV5-5 . TGTGCCAGCAGCGTACGATCAGGGTTTTCAGGGGCCAACGTCCTGACTTTC CASSVRSGFSGANVLTF
TRBJ1-2 . TRBV9 few TGTGCCAGCAGCCTAAGCGACACGGGAGGAGGCGCCTATGGCTACACCTTC CASSLSDTGGGAYGYTF
TRBJ2-7 TRBD1 TRBV6-6 . TGTGCCAGCAGTTACTTGATGACAGGGGCCAGCTCCTACGAGCAGTACTTC CASSYLMTGASSYEQYF
TRBJ1-2 . TRBV28 few TGTGCCAGCAGTTCCCGGGGGCGGGGCGGATATGGCTACACCTTC CASSSRGRGGYGYTF
TRBJ1-1 . TRBV7-8 few TGTGCCAGCAGCTCATGGACGGATGAAGCTTTCTTT CASSSWTDEAFF
TRBJ1-1 . TRBV7-2 few TGTGCCAGCAGCCTAGGGGGGGGAAATGAAGCTTTCTTT CASSLGGGNEAFF
TRBJ1-1 TRBD1 TRBV29-1 few TGCAGCGTTGGGGGGACAGCAACTTACACTGAAGCTTTCTTT CSVGGTATYTEAFF
TRBJ2-1 . TRBV20-1 many TGCAGTGCTAGAGTGCCCCAGGGCCCATACAATGAGCAGTTCTTC CSARVPQGPYNEQFF
TRBJ2-6 TRBD1 TRBV20-1 few TGCAGTGCTAGAGGGACAGGGGGGTCTGGGGCCAACGTCCTGACTTTC CSARGTGGSGANVLTF
TRBJ1-1 . TRBV28 . TGTGCCAGCAGTTTAAAGCGGTGGGGGTCAGGCACTGAAGCTTTCTTT CASSLKRWGSGTEAFF
TRBJ1-1 TRBD1 TRBV29-1 . TGCAGCGTTGAAGACTGGGACAGCAGTGAAGCTTTCTTT CSVEDWDSSEAFF
TRBJ2-2 TRBD1 TRBV11-3 few TGTGCCAGCAGCCCCTCGACAGGGGTAGGGGAGCTGTTTTTT CASSPSTGVGELFF
TRBJ2-7 . TRBV13 few TGTGCCAGCAGCCCGGGGGCTGTCAACGAGCAGTACTTC CASSPGAVNEQYF
TRBJ2-7 TRBD2 TRBV7-6 few TGTGCCAGTAGCTTAGACCCCGGGAGGGGATCGGAGCAGTACTTC CASSLDPGRGSEQYF
TRBJ2-5 . TRBV27 . TGTGCCACCGGTTTGGTGGGAGAGACCCAGTACTTC CATGLVGETQYF
TRBJ2-1 TRBD2 TRBV19 few TGTGCCAGTAGTCTCAGACTAGCGGATGAGCAGTTCTTC CASSLRLADEQFF
TRBJ2-5 . TRBV15 . TGTGCCACCAGCAGGGGCCGACAAGAGACCCAGTACTTC CATSRGRQETQYF
TRBJ2-6 . TRBV19 few TGTGCCAGTAGTATGGGCAGCTCTGGGGCCAACGTCCTGACTTTC CASSMGSSGANVLTF
TRBJ1-1 . TRBV9 few TGTGCCAGCAGCGGACAACAGGGACGTCCGAACACTGAAGCTTTCTTT CASSGQQGRPNTEAFF
TRBJ2-7 . TRBV5-5 few TGTGCCAGCAGGCTGTCGGGATACTACGAGCAGTACTTC CASRLSGYYEQYF
TRBJ1-4 . TRBV3-1 . TGTGCCTGCAGCCAAGATTTAGGGGTCGGAGAAAAACTGTTTTTT CACSQDLGVGEKLFF
TRBJ2-1 . TRBV28 . TGTGCCAGCATCGGGACTGGGGGTGAAACCTACAATGAGCAGTTCTTC CASIGTGGETYNEQFF
TRBJ2-1 TRBD1 TRBV6-1 . TGTGCCAGCAGTCGTATCCCCCGGGACAGGGAGAACAATGAGCAGTTCTTC CASSRIPRDRENNEQFF
TRBJ1-2 . TRBV6-6 few TGTGCCAGCAGTTACTTGGCGCAGCACTATGGCTACACCTTC CASSYLAQHYGYTF
TRBJ2-5 TRBD2 TRBV2 few TGTGCCAGCAGTGCACGGAGCGGGAGGGAGACCCAGTACTTC CASSARSGRETQYF
TRBJ2-1 . TRBV7-6 once TGTGCCAGCAGCTTAGCGTTCGGCAATGAGCAGTTCTTC CASSLAFGNEQFF
TRBJ1-2 TRBD1 TRBV12-3/TRBV12-4 . TGTGCCAGCAGAAGGACAGGTCACCTTCGGGGCTACACCTTC CASRRTGHLRGYTF
TRBJ1-5 TRBD1 TRBV24-1 . TGTGCCATCCAAGACAGGGCCGACAATCAGCCCCAGCATTTT CAIQDRADNQPQHF
TRBJ2-7 . TRBV7-2 many TGTGCCAGCGGGCAAGGCCCAGGTAACTACGAGCAGTACTTC CASGQGPGNYEQYF
TRBJ2-7 TRBD2 TRBV29-1 . TGCAGCGCCCTGGGGGGGTTGGGGTCCTACGAGCAGTACTTC CSALGGLGSYEQYF
TRBJ2-5 TRBD1 TRBV24-1 . TGTGCCACCAGTGCCACGGACAGGGTGAGGCTACAAGAGACCCAGTACTTC CATSATDRVRLQETQYF